This TCR beta chain was captured by sequencing in a study of T cell responses to AZD1222 COVID-19 vaccine. The CDR3 totals 16 residues. The germline gives CDR1 SEHNR, CDR2 FQNEAQ (reference sequence). V gave up 1 base and J gave up 6 bases; unmatched junction bases: 10. In the case of this clone: The antigen is unknown.

The study's findings and limits: Spike-specific TCR breadth and depth were elevated following two AZD1222 doses. It was only 6 or 7 AZD1222 recipients who were seropositive at baseline. The reported proportion of spike-specific TCRs targeting unmutated variant regions was nearly half.

Generated by immunoSEQ multiplex PCR, the TCRdb table keeps only in-frame clones and is missing some. The repertoire table contains about 140,000 clones. Specimen: peripheral blood. V is TRBV7-9 and J is TRBJ1-2; TRBD1 agrees at 8 bases. The TCR was taken from an adult in good health. The CDR3 nucleotides read TGTGCCAGCAGCTTAGAGCCCAGCGACAGGGGAAATGGCTACACCTTC. Its translation is CASSLEPSDRGNGYTF. The entire variable domain, with the rest obtained from reference TRBV7-9 and TRBJ1-2, is as follows: DTGVSQNPRHKITKRGQNVTFRCDPISEHNRLYWYRQTLGQGPEFLTYFQNEAQLEKSRLLSDRFSAERPKGSFSTLEIQRTEQGDSAMYLCASSLEPSDRGNGYTFGSGTRLTVV.